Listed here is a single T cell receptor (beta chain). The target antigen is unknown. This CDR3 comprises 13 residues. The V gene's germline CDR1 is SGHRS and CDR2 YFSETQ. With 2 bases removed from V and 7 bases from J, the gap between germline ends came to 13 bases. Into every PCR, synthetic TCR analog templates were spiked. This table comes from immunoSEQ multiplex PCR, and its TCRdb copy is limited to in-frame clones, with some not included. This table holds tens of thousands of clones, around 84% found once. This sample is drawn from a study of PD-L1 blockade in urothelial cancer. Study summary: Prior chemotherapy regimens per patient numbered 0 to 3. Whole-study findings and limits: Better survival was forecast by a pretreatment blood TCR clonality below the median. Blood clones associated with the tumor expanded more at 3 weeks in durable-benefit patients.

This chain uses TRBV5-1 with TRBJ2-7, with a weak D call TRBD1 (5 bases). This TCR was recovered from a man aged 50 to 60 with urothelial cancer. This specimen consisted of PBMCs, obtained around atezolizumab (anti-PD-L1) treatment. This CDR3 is CASSFPRVGEQYF. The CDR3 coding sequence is TGCGCCAGCAGCTTTCCCAGGGTCGGGGAGCAGTACTTC.